This TCR beta chain was profiled in a study of blood T cell repertoires in COVID-19. Across the whole study: Acute and convalescent COVID-19 samples came from the United States, Italy and Spain.

The authors' processing: Reference gene primer amplification gave nucleated cell count estimates. Data came from immunoSEQ multiplex PCR; TCRdb stores just in-frame clones and leaves some out. That table furnishes V, J and clone size, whereas the DNA furnished D and trimming. The sample has around 60,000 clones; 88% are singletons. CDR3 length equals 12 residues. Trimming took off 8 bases at V and 0 bases at J, with 5 bases between the two ends. Looked up from germline, CDR1 is LNHDA and CDR2 is SQIVND (reference sequence). This receptor was identified in a man aged 45-60 years with active COVID-19. The sequenced material came from peripheral blood. The chain couples TRBV19 to TRBJ1-3; no firm D call. The CDR3 loop is CASENSGNTIYF. The CDR3, as DNA: TGTGCCAGTGAGAACTCTGGAAACACCATATATTTT.